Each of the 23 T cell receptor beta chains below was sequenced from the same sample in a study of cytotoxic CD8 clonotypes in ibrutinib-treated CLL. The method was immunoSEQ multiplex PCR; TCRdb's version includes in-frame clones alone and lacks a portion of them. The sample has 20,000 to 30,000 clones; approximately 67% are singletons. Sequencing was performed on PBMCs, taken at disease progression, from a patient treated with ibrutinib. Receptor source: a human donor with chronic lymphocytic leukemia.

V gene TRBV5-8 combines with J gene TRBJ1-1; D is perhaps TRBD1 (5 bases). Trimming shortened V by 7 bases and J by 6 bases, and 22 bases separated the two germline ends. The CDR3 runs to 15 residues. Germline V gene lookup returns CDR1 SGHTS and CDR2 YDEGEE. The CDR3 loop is CASREQGRIFPEAFF. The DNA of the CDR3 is TGTGCCAGCCGAGAGCAGGGTAGGATTTTCCCTGAAGCTTTCTTT.

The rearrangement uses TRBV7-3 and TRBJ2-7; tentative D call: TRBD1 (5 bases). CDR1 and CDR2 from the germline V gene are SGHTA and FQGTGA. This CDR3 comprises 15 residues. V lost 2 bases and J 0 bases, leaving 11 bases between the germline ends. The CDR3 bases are TGTGCCAGCAGCTTAGTAGCAGACAGCTCCTACGAGCAGTACTTC. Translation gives CASSLVADSSYEQYF.

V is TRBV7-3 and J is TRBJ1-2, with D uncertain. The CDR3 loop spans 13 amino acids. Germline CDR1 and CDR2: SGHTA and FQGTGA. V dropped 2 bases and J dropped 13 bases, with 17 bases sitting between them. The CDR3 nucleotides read TGTGCCAGCAGCTTAGGAGAGGGTGCTCGAGTCACCTTC. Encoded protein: CASSLGEGARVTF.

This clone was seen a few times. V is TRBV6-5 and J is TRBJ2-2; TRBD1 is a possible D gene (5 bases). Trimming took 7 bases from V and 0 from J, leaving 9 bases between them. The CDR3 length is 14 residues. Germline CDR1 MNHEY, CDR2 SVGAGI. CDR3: CASTRTPNTGELFF. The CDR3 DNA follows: TGTGCCAGCACCCGGACACCGAACACCGGGGAGCTGTTTTTT.

The CDR3 region is CASSLEEGLNKAFF. The DNA of the CDR3 is TGTGCCAGCAGCTTAGAAGAGGGGTTAAATAAAGCTTTCTTT. The V gene is TRBV5-6, the J gene TRBJ1-1; possible D gene TRBD1, 5 bases. The CDR3 runs 14 residues. V lost 2 bases and J 9 bases, leaving 17 bases between the germline ends. Germline values: CDR1 SGHDT, CDR2 YYEEEE.

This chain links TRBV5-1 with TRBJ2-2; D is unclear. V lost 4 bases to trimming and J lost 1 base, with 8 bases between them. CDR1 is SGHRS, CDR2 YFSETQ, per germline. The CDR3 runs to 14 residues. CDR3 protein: CASSLLENTGELFF. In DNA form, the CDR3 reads TGCGCCAGCAGCCTATTGGAGAACACCGGGGAGCTGTTTTTT.

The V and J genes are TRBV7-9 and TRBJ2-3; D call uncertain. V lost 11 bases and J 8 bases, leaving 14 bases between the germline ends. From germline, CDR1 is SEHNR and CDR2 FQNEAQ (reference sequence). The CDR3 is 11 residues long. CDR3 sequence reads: CASRSIATQYF. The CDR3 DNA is TGTGCCTCCAGGAGTATTGCTACGCAGTATTTT.

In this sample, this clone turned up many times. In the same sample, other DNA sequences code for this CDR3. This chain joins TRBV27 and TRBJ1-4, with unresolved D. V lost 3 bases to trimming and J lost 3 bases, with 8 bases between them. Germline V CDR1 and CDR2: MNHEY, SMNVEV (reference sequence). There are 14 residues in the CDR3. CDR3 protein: CASSFGQANEKLFF. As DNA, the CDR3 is TGTGCCAGCAGTTTTGGGCAAGCTAATGAAAAACTGTTTTTT.

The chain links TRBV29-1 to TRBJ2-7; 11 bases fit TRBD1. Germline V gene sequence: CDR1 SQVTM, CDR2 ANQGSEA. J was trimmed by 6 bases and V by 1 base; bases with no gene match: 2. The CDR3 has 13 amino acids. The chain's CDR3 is CSVEGDRGSEQYF. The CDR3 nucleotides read TGCAGCGTTGAAGGGGACAGGGGGAGCGAGCAGTACTTC.

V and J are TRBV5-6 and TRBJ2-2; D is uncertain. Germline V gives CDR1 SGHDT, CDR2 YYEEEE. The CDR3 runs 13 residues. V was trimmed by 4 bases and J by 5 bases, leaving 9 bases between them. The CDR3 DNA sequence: TGTGCCAGCAGCCTGAGCCTAACCGGGGAGCTGTTTTTT. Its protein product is CASSLSLTGELFF.

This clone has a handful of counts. The DNA for the CDR3 is TGTGCCAGCAGGCGAGACACTGAAGCTTTCTTT. Translation: CASRRDTEAFF. The J gene is TRBJ1-1, the V gene TRBV6-5; D not resolved. The CDR3 is 11 residues long. Trimming cost V 6 bases and J 3 bases, with 5 bases left between them. Germline V gene sequence: CDR1 MNHEY, CDR2 SVGAGI.

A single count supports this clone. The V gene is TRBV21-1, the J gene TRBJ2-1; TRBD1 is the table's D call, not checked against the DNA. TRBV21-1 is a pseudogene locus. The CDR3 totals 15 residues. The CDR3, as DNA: TGTGCCAGCAGCAATTACCCCTGGCAGGGGGGCCGACAGTTCTTC. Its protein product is CASSNYPWQGGRQFF.

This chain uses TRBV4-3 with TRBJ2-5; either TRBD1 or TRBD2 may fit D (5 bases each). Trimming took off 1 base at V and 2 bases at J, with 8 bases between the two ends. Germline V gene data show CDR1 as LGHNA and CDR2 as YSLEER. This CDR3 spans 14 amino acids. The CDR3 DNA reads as TGCGCCAGCAGCCAAGGGGGACCGCAAGAGACCCAGTACTTC. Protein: CASSQGGPQETQYF.

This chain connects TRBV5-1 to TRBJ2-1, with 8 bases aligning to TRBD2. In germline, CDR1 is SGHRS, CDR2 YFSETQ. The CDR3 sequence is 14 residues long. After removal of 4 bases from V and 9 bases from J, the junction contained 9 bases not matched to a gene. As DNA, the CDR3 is TGCGCCAGCAGCCCGGGACTAGTGGGCCGTGAGCAGTTCTTC. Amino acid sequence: CASSPGLVGREQFF.

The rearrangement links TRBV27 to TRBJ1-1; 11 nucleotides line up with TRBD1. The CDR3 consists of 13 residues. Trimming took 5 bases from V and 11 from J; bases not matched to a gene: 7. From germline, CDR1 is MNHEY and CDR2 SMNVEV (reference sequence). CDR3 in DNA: TGTGCCAGCAGTACCGGACAGGGGGCGCGCGCTTTCTTT. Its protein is CASSTGQGARAFF.

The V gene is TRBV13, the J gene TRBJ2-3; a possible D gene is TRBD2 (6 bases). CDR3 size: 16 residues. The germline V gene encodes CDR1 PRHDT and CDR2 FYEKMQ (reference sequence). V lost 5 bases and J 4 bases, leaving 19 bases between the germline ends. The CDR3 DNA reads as TGTGCCAGCAGCGGCGCGGGGCTAGCAGGCGCAGATACGCAGTATTTT. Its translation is CASSGAGLAGADTQYF. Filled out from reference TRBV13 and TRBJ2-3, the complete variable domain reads AAGVIQSPRHLIKEKRETATLKCYPIPRHDTVYWYQQGPGQDPQFLISFYEKMQSDKGSIPDRFSAQQFSDYHSELNMSSLELGDSALYFCASSGAGLAGADTQYFGPGTRLTVL.

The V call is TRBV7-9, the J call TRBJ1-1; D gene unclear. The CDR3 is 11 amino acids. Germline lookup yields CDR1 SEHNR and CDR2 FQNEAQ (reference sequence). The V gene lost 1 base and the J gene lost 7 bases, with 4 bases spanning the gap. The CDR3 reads CASSLGLEAFF. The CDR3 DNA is TGTGCCAGCAGCTTAGGCCTTGAAGCTTTCTTT.

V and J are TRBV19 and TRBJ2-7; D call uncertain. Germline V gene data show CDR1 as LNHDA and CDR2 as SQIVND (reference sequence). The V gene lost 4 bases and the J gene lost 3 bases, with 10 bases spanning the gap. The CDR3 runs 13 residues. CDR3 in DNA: TGTGCCAGTAGTAAGGGCAGATACTACGAGCAGTACTTC. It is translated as CASSKGRYYEQYF.

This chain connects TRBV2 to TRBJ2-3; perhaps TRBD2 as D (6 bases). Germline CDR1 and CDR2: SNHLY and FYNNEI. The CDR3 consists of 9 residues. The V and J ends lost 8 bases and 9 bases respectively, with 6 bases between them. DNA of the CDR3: TGTGCCAGCGGGGGGACGCAGTATTTT. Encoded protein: CASGGTQYF. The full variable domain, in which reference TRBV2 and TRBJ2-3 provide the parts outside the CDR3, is EPEVTQTPSHQVTQMGQEVILRCVPISNHLYFYWYRQILGQKVEFLVSFYNNEISEKSEIFDDQFSVERPDGSNFTLKIRSTKLEDSAMYFCASGGTQYFGPGTRLTVL.

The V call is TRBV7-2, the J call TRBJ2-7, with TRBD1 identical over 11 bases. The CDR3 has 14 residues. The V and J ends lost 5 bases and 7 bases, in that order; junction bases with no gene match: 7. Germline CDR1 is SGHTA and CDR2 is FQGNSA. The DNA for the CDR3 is TGTGCCAGCAGCACAGGACAGGGGGCGGGGGAGCAGTACTTC. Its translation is CASSTGQGAGEQYF.

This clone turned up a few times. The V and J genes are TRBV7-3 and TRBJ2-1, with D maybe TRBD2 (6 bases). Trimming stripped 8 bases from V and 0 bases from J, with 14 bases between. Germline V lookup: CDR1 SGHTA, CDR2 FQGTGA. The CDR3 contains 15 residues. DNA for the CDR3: TGTGCCAGCTCCCCCCGGGGGAACTCCTACAATGAGCAGTTCTTC. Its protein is CASSPRGNSYNEQFF. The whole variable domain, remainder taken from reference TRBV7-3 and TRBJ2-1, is GAGVSQTPSNKVTEKGKYVELRCDPISGHTALYWYRQSLGQGPEFLIYFQGTGAADDSGLPNDRFFAVRPEGSVSTLKIQRTERGDSAVYLCASSPRGNSYNEQFFGPGTRLTVL.

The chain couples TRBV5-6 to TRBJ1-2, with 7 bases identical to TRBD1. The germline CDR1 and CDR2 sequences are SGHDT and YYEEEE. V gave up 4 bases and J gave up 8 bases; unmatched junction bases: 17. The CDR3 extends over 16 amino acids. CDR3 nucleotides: TGTGCCAGCAGCCCCTTTCCTCCGGAAGGGGGCGGAGGCTACACCTTC. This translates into CASSPFPPEGGGGYTF.

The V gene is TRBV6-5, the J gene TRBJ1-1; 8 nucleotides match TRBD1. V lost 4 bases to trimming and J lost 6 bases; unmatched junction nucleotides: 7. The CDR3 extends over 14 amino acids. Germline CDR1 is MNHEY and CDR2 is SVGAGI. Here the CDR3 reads CASSSTGGRAEAFF. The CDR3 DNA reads TGTGCCAGCAGTTCAACAGGGGGGAGGGCTGAAGCTTTCTTT.